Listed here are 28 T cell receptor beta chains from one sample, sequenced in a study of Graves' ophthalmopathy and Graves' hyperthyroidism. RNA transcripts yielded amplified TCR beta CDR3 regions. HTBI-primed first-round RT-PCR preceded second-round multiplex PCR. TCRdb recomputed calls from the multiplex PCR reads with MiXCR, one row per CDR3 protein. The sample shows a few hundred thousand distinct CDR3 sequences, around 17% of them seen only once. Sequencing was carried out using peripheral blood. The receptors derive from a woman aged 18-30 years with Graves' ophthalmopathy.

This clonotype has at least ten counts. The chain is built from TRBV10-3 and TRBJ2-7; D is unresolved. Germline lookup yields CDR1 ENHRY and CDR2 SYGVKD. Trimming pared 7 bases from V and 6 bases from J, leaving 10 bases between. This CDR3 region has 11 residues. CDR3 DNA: TGTGCCATCACCTCTAGTGGCGAGCAGTACTTC. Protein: CAITSSGEQYF.

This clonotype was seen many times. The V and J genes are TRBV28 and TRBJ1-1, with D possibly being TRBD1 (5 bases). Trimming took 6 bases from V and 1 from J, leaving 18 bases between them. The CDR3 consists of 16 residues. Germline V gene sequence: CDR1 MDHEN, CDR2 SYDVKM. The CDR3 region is CASRSLEGRPNTEAFF. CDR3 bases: TGTGCCAGCAGGTCTCTAGAGGGACGGCCGAACACTGAAGCTTTCTTT. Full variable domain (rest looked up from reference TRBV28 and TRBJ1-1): DVKVTQSSRYLVKRTGEKVFLECVQDMDHENMFWYRQDPGLGLRLIYFSYDVKMKEKGDIPEGYSVSREKKERFSLILESASTNQTSMYLCASRSLEGRPNTEAFFGQGTRLTVV.

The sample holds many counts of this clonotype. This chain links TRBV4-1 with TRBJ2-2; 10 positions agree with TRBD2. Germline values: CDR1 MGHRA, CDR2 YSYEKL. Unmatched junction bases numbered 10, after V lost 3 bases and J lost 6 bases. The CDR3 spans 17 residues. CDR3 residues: CASSHPRLAGVSGELFF. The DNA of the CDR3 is TGCGCCAGCAGCCATCCCCGCCTAGCGGGAGTCTCCGGGGAGCTGTTTTTT.

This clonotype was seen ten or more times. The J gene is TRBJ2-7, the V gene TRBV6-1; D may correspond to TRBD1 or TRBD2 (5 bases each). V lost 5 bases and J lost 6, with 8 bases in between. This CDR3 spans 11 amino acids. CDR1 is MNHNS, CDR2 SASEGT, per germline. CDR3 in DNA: TGTGCCAGCAGTCCCGGGACCGAGCAGTACTTC. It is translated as CASSPGTEQYF.

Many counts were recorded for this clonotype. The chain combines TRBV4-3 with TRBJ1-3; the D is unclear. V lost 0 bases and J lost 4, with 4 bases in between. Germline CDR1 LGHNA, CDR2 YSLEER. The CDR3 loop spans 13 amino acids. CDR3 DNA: TGCGCCAGCAGCCAAGATGACGGAAACACCATATATTTT. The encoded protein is CASSQDDGNTIYF.

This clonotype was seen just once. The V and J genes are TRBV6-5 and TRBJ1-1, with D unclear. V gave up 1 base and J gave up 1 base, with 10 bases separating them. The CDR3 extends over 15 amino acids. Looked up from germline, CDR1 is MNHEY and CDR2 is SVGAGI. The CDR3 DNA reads TGTGCCAGCAGTTACTTTACGGGAACGAACACTGAAGCTTTCTTT. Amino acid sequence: CASSYFTGTNTEAFF.

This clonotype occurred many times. The CDR3 DNA is TGTGCCAGCAGTCACCCGGGGGATAGCACTGAAGCTTTCTTT. Translating it yields CASSHPGDSTEAFF. This chain links TRBV28 with TRBJ1-1; possibly TRBD1 for D (5 bases). This CDR3 is built from 14 residues. CDR1 and CDR2 from the germline V gene are MDHEN and SYDVKM. The V and J ends lost 5 bases and 4 bases respectively, with 14 bases between them.

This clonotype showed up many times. CDR3 DNA: TGTGCCAGCAGTCAATTCAGACAGGGCAAAAACATTCAGTACTTC. It codes for CASSQFRQGKNIQYF. This chain joins TRBV6-2 or TRBV6-3 and TRBJ2-4, with 7 bases identical to TRBD1. There are 15 residues in the CDR3. Trimming cost V 5 bases and J 3 bases; bases outside gene matches: 7. The V gene's germline CDR1 is MNHEY and CDR2 SVGEGT.

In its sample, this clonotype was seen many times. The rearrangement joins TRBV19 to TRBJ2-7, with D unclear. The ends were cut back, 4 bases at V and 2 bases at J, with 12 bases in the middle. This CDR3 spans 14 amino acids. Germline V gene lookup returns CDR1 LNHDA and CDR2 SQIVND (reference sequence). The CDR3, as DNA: TGTGCCAGTAGTACCTCAACGTCAACCTACGAGCAGTACTTC. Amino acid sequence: CASSTSTSTYEQYF.

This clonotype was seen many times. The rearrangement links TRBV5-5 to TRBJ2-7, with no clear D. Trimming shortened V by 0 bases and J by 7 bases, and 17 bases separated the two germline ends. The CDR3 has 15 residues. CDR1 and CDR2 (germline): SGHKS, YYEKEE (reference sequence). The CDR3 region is CASSLVPVPREEQYF. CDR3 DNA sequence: TGTGCCAGCAGCTTGGTACCGGTCCCCCGAGAGGAGCAGTACTTC.

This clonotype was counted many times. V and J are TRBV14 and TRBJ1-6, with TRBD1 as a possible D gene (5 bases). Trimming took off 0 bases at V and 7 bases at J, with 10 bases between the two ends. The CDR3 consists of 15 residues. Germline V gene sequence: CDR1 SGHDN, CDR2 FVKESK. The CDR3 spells CASSQEGRVNSPLHF. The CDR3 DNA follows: TGTGCCAGCAGCCAAGAGGGACGGGTAAATTCACCCCTCCACTTT.

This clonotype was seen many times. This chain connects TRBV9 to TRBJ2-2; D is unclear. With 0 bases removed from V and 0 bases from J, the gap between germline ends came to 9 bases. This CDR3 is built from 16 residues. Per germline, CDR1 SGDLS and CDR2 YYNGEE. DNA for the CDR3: TGTGCCAGCAGCGTAGAGGACCCAACGAACACCGGGGAGCTGTTTTTT. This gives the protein CASSVEDPTNTGELFF.

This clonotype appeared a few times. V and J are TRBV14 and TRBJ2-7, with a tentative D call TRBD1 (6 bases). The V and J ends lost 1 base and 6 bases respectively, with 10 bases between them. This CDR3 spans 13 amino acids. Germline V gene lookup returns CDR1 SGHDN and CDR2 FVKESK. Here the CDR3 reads CASSQARGIEQYF. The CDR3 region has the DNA TGTGCCAGCAGCCAAGCTAGGGGGATCGAGCAGTACTTC.

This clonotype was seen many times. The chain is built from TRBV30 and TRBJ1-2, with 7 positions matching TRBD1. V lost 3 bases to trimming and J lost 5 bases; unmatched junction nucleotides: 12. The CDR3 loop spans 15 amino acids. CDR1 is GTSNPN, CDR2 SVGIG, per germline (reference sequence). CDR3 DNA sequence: TGTGCCTGGAGCGATGACTCAGGGGGAAGGTATGGCTACACCTTC. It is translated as CAWSDDSGGRYGYTF. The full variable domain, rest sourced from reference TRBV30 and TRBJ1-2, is SQTIHQWPATLVQPVGSPLSLECTVEGTSNPNLYWYRQAAGRGLQLLFYSVGIGQISSEVPQNLSASRPQDRQFILSSKKLLLSDSGFYLCAWSDDSGGRYGYTFGSGTRLTVV.

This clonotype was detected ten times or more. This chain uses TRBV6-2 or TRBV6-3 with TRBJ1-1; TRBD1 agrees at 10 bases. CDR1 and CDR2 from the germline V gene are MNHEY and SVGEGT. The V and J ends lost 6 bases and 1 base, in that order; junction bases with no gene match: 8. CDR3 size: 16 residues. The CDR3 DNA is TGTGCCAGCAGCCCCGGGACAGGGGACCCGAACACTGAAGCTTTCTTT. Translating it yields CASSPGTGDPNTEAFF.

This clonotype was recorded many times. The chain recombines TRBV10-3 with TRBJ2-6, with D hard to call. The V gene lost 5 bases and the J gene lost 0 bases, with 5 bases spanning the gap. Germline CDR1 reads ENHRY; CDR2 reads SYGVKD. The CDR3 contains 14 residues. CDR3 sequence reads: CAISQHSGANVLTF. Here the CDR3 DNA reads TGTGCCATCAGTCAACACTCTGGGGCCAACGTCCTGACTTTC.

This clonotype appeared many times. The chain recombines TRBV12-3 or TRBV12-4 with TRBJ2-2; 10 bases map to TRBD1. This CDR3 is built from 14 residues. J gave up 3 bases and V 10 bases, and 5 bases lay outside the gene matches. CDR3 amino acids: CATAGTGDTGELFF. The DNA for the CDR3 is TGTGCCACGGCCGGGACAGGGGACACCGGGGAGCTGTTTTTT.

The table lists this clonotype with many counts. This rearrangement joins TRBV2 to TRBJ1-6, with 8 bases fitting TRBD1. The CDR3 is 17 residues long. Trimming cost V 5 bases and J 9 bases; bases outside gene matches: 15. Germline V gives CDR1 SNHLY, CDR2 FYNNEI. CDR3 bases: TGTGCCAGCAGTACCCAACCCGGACAGGGTATAGGTTCACCCCTCCACTTT. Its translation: CASSTQPGQGIGSPLHF.

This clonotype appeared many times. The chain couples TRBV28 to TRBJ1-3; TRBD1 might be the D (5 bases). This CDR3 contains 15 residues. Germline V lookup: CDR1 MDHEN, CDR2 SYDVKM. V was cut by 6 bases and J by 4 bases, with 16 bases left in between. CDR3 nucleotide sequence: TGTGCCAGCAGCGCAACGGACACGGCGGGAAACACCATATATTTT. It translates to CASSATDTAGNTIYF.

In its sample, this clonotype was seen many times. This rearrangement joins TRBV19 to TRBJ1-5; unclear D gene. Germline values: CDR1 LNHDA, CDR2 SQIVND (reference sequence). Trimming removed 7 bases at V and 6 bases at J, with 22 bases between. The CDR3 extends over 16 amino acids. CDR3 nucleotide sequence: TGTGCCAGTACCGCAGTACGGGGTAATAAGCGTCAGCCCCAGCATTTT. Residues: CASTAVRGNKRQPQHF.

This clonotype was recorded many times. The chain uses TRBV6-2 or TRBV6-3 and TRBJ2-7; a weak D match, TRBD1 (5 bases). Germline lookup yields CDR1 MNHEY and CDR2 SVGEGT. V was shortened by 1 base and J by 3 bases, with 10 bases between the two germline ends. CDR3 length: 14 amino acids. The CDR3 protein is CASSYLGVDYEQYF. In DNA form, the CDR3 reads TGTGCCAGCAGTTACTTAGGGGTAGACTACGAGCAGTACTTC.

CDR3 coding DNA: TGCAGTGCTAGAGATTCCGTCCTCGATGAGCCCCCAGAGACCCAGTACTTC. This translates into CSARDSVLDEPPETQYF. This sequence joins TRBV20-1 and TRBJ2-5; D unclear. Germline V gene sequence: CDR1 DFQATT, CDR2 SNEGSKA (reference sequence). The CDR3 sequence is 17 residues long. Trimming removed 0 bases from V and 4 bases from J, with 21 bases in between.

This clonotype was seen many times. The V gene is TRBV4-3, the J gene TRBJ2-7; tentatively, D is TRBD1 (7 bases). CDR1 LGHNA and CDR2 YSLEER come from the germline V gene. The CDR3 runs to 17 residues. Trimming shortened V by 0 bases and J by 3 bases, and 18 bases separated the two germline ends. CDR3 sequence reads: CASSQDRRGTAYYEQYF. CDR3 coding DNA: TGCGCCAGCAGCCAAGACCGCCGCGGGACAGCGTACTACGAGCAGTACTTC.

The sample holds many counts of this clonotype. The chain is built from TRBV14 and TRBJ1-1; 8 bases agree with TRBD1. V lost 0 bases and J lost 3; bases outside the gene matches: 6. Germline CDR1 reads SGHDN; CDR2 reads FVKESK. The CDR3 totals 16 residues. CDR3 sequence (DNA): TGTGCCAGCAGCCAAGAGCCAGGGGGCATTCACACTGAAGCTTTCTTT. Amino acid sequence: CASSQEPGGIHTEAFF.

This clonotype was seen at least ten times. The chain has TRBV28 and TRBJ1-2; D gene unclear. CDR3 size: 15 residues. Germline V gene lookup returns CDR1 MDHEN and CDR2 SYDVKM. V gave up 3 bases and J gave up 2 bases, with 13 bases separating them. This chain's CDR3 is CASSFLLGRNYGYTF. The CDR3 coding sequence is TGTGCCAGCAGTTTCCTTCTTGGCAGGAACTATGGCTACACCTTC.

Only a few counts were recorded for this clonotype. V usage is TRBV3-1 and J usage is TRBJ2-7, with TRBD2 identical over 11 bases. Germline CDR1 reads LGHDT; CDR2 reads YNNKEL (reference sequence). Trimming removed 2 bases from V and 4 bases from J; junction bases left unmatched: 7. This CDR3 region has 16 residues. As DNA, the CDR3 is TGTGCCAGCAGCCAATGGCCGGGACTAGCGGCGTACGAGCAGTACTTC. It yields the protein CASSQWPGLAAYEQYF.

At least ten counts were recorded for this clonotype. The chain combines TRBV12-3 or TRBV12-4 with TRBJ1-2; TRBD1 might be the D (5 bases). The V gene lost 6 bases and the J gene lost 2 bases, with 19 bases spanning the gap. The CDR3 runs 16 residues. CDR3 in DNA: TGTGCCAGCAGCCGCATTTTAAGGGGAGGCAACTATGGCTACACCTTC. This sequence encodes CASSRILRGGNYGYTF.

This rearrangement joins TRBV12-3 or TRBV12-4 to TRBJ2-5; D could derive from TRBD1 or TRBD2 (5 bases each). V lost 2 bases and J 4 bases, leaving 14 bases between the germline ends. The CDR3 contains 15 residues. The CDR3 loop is CASSLRATRGETQYF. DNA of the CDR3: TGTGCCAGCAGTTTACGGGCTACTAGGGGAGAGACCCAGTACTTC.